The next 20 T cell receptor beta chains were all read from a single sample in a study of blood T cell repertoires in COVID-19. Some clones are missing from TCRdb's copy, which holds only in-frame ones; the method was immunoSEQ multiplex PCR. The sample holds 75,000 to 95,000 clones, about four fifths seen once. The specimen sequenced was peripheral blood. These receptor sequences come from a middle-aged woman with active or convalescent COVID-19.

The CDR3 region is CASRYGAGVYGYTF. The CDR3 DNA follows: TGTGCCAGCAGGTATGGGGCAGGAGTCTATGGCTACACCTTC. The chain has TRBV2 and TRBJ1-2, with D maybe TRBD1 (5 bases). This CDR3 has 14 amino acids. V was cut by 6 bases and J by 4 bases, with 15 bases left in between. Per the germline V gene, CDR1 is SNHLY and CDR2 is FYNNEI.

The genes are TRBV11-3 and TRBJ1-1, with D hard to call. Germline CDR1 reads SGHNT; CDR2 reads YENEEA. CDR3 length equals 15 residues. Trimming left V 1 base short and J 4 bases short, with 13 bases between. The CDR3 DNA reads as TGTGCCAGCAGCTTAGTAAACATGGCGGGCACTGAAGCTTTCTTT. Its protein product is CASSLVNMAGTEAFF.

This clone is a singleton in its sample. This chain connects TRBV4-1 to TRBJ2-7, with TRBD1 matching 8 bases. The V gene end was trimmed by 8 bases and the J gene end by 1 base; junction bases not matched to a gene: 16. Germline CDR1 MGHRA, CDR2 YSYEKL. The CDR3 totals 17 residues. CDR3 sequence reads: CASLGYRGRNSSYEQYF. DNA of the CDR3: TGCGCCAGCCTTGGATACAGGGGGAGAAATTCTTCCTACGAGCAGTACTTC.

This rearrangement joins TRBV21-1 to TRBJ1-2; the table assigns TRBD1, which was not confirmed against the DNA. TRBV21-1 is shown as a pseudogene. The CDR3 extends over 19 amino acids. The CDR3 is CASSTNPSTNEGQRYGYTF. The CDR3 DNA sequence: TGTGCCAGCAGCACAAACCCAAGCACTAACGAGGGACAGCGCTATGGCTACACCTTC.

The chain combines TRBV2 with TRBJ2-1; possibly TRBD2 for D (6 bases). The CDR3 runs to 13 residues. The germline V gene has CDR1 SNHLY and CDR2 FYNNEI. Between the trimmed V and J ends, which lost 8 bases and 6 bases, there was a span of 14 bases. The CDR3 loop reads CASALTSFNEQFF. In DNA form, the CDR3 reads TGTGCCAGCGCTTTGACTAGTTTCAATGAGCAGTTCTTC.

The CDR3 DNA reads as TGTGCCAGCAGTTACTCTTATTCTCATGAGCAGTTCTTC. Protein product: CASSYSYSHEQFF. The rearrangement uses TRBV6-5 and TRBJ2-1; no clear D. The CDR3 contains 13 residues. The germline CDR1 and CDR2 sequences are MNHEY and SVGAGI. V lost 0 bases and J 8 bases, leaving 8 bases between the germline ends.

The chain recombines TRBV5-5 with TRBJ2-7, with 16 nucleotides matching TRBD2. The CDR3 consists of 19 residues. CDR1 is SGHKS and CDR2 is YYEKEE in the germline V gene (reference sequence). Germline trimming cut 3 bases from V and 6 bases from J; bases unmatched to any gene: 15. The CDR3 spells CASSSGGTSGRARGSEQYF. DNA for the CDR3: TGTGCCAGCAGCTCGGGAGGGACTAGCGGGAGGGCCCGAGGGTCCGAGCAGTACTTC.

This clone was seen just once. This chain links TRBV27 with TRBJ1-5; 9 bases agree with TRBD1. The germline CDR1 and CDR2 sequences are MNHEY and SMNVEV (reference sequence). Trimming took 6 bases from V and 6 from J; bases not matched to a gene: 6. The CDR3 covers 14 residues. Here the CDR3 DNA reads TGTGCCAGCAGCCGTGACAGGGGGTCTCAGCCCCAGCATTTT. Its translation: CASSRDRGSQPQHF.

CDR3 coding DNA: TGTGCCAGCACCGCAAACCCACGGGAGCAGTACTTC. This gives the protein CASTANPREQYF. V is TRBV6-6 and J is TRBJ2-7, with unresolved D. This CDR3 spans 12 amino acids. V shed 7 bases and J shed 7 bases, with 14 bases lying between them. The germline CDR1 and CDR2 sequences are MNHNY and SVGAGI (reference sequence).

V usage is TRBV10-3 and J usage is TRBJ1-1, with D hard to call. CDR3 length: 13 amino acids. Germline V CDR1 and CDR2: ENHRY, SYGVKD. V lost 7 bases and J lost 4, with 13 bases in between. This chain's CDR3 is CAINELSGTEAFF. The CDR3 DNA is TGTGCCATCAACGAACTAAGCGGCACTGAAGCTTTCTTT.

Concerning this clone itself: This may arise from a read error, as a much more abundant clone is one base away. Other DNA sequences of this sample code for an identical CDR3. The chain employs TRBV9 and TRBJ2-7, with D tentatively TRBD2 (6 bases). This CDR3 region has 13 residues. Germline CDR1 is SGDLS and CDR2 is YYNGEE. The V gene lost 3 bases and the J gene lost 6 bases, with 13 bases spanning the gap. The CDR3: CASSGGYGGEQYF. The DNA of the CDR3 is TGTGCCAGCAGCGGGGGGTACGGGGGCGAGCAGTACTTC. The full variable domain, in which reference TRBV9 and TRBJ2-7 provide the parts outside the CDR3, is DSGVTQTPKHLITATGQRVTLRCSPRSGDLSVYWYQQSLDQGLQFLIQYYNGEERAKGNILERFSAQQFPDLHSELNLSSLELGDSALYFCASSGGYGGEQYFGPGTRLTVT.

Comments on this clone: Relative to the germline gene, one junction end is altered; a read error may explain this. This chain connects TRBV7-7 to TRBJ2-5; D is perhaps TRBD2 (5 bases). Germline lookup yields CDR1 SSHAT and CDR2 FNYEAQ (reference sequence). This CDR3 is 15 amino acids long. The CDR3 nucleotides read TGTGCTAGCAGCTCGGCCCGGGGTTACCAAGAGACCCAGTACTTC. It translates to CASSSARGYQETQYF. Filled out from reference TRBV7-7 and TRBJ2-5, the complete variable domain reads GAGVSQSPRYKVTKRGQDVTLRCDPISSHATLYWYQQALGQGPEFLTYFNYEAQPDKSGLPSDRFSAERPEGSISTLTIQRTEQRDSAMYRCASSSARGYQETQYFGPGTRLLVL.

This chain joins TRBV18 and TRBJ2-1, with D possibly TRBD2 on 6 matching bases. In germline, CDR1 is KGHSH, CDR2 LQKENI. The ends were cut back, 4 bases at V and 3 bases at J, with 7 bases in the middle. The CDR3 extends over 13 amino acids. The CDR3 here is CASSRGVYNEQFF. CDR3 DNA sequence: TGTGCCAGCTCACGGGGGGTCTACAATGAGCAGTTCTTC.

The V gene is TRBV6-5, the J gene TRBJ1-2, with TRBD1 as a possible D gene (5 bases). Germline CDR1 is MNHEY and CDR2 is SVGAGI. Trimming left V 3 bases short and J 4 bases short, with 12 bases between. CDR3 length equals 14 residues. The CDR3 coding sequence is TGTGCCAGCAGTTATCAGGGCACCCGCTATGGCTACACCTTC. This encodes CASSYQGTRYGYTF.

The chain has TRBV5-1 and TRBJ2-5; D remains ambiguous. Germline lookup yields CDR1 SGHRS and CDR2 YFSETQ. The V gene lost 5 bases and the J gene lost 2 bases, with 10 bases spanning the gap. This CDR3 contains 13 residues. DNA of the CDR3: TGCGCCAGCAGGATTGGGCAGCAAGAGACCCAGTACTTC. This codes for CASRIGQQETQYF.

V is TRBV5-1 and J is TRBJ2-6; D is unclear. Germline V CDR1 and CDR2: SGHRS, YFSETQ. V lost 4 bases and J 2 bases, leaving 13 bases between the germline ends. The CDR3 totals 16 residues. In DNA form, the CDR3 reads TGCGCCAGCAGCCCCACGAACTTGCCTGGGGCCAACGTCCTGACTTTC. Residues: CASSPTNLPGANVLTF.

This clone was seen a few times. This chain links TRBV5-4 with TRBJ2-7, with TRBD1 identical over 7 bases. This CDR3 is 13 amino acids long. Per germline, CDR1 SGHNT and CDR2 YYREEE (reference sequence). The V segment lost 2 bases and the J segment 5 bases; nucleotides outside the gene matches: 4. As DNA, the CDR3 is TGTGCCAGCAGCTTCAGGGGGTCCAACGAGCAGTACTTC. As protein: CASSFRGSNEQYF.

The V gene is TRBV11-2, the J gene TRBJ2-7; D is possibly TRBD2 (6 bases). Trimming pared 5 bases from V and 7 bases from J, leaving 15 bases between. The CDR3 length is 13 residues. Germline CDR1 is SGHAT and CDR2 is FQNNGV. The CDR3 DNA sequence: TGTGCCAGCAGCCTAGGGACTGCCACTGAGCAGTACTTC. It is translated as CASSLGTATEQYF. Using reference TRBV11-2 and TRBJ2-7 for the parts outside the CDR3, the full variable domain is EAGVAQSPRYKIIEKRQSVAFWCNPISGHATLYWYQQILGQGPKLLIQFQNNGVVDDSQLPKDRFSAERLKGVDSTLKIQPAKLEDSAVYLCASSLGTATEQYFGPGTRLTVT.

The chain carries TRBV2 and TRBJ1-4; TRBD1 aligns across 7 bases. CDR1 and CDR2 (germline): SNHLY, FYNNEI. V lost 9 bases and J lost 5; bases outside the gene matches: 9. The CDR3 totals 14 residues. CDR3 nucleotide sequence: TGTGCCAGTCATGACAGGGTGGGAAATGAAAAACTGTTTTTT. This gives the protein CASHDRVGNEKLFF. The full variable domain, with the rest looked up from reference TRBV2 and TRBJ1-4, is EPEVTQTPSHQVTQMGQEVILRCVPISNHLYFYWYRQILGQKVEFLVSFYNNEISEKSEIFDDQFSVERPDGSNFTLKIRSTKLEDSAMYFCASHDRVGNEKLFFGSGTQLSVL.

V usage is TRBV7-2 and J usage is TRBJ2-7; TRBD1 might be the D (5 bases). Germline CDR1 and CDR2: SGHTA and FQGNSA. V gave up 5 bases and J gave up 0 bases, with 11 bases separating them. The CDR3 loop spans 14 amino acids. This CDR3 reads CASSPGPGSYEQYF. CDR3 nucleotides: TGTGCCAGCAGCCCAGGGCCCGGCTCCTACGAGCAGTACTTC.